These 30 T cell receptor beta chains were all obtained from the same sample, sequenced in a study of blood T cell repertoires in COVID-19 (dated by TCRdb to about 2020). The receptor library was made with the immunoSEQ multiplex PCR assay. TCRdb took over this immuneACCESS table, retaining in-frame rearrangements with V and J assigned. Such tables are incomplete; in checked studies, under half of the missing clones stem from an unresolved V gene, and the remainder is unexplained. The sample table lists roughly 200,000 clones, 70% to 90% of them with a count of one. Of the sample, roughly 1.5% is held by the ten largest clones. The material sequenced was peripheral blood. These receptors originate from a man younger than 30 with active or convalescent COVID-19.

The chain recombines TRBV5-1 with TRBJ2-2; D perhaps matches TRBD2 (6 bases). CDR1 is SGHRS, CDR2 YFSETQ, per germline. Trimming cost V 0 bases and J 4 bases, with 13 bases left between them. The CDR3 runs to 16 residues. DNA for the CDR3: TGCGCCAGCAGCTTGGCCAACGGGGGTTCCACCGGGGAGCTGTTTTTT. Its translation is CASSLANGGSTGELFF.

V usage is TRBV29-1 and J usage is TRBJ1-2; D gene unclear. This CDR3 spans 13 amino acids. CDR1 SQVTM and CDR2 ANQGSEA come from the germline V gene. Trimming pared 5 bases from V and 0 bases from J, leaving 10 bases between. CDR3 protein: CSVLRATNYGYTF. The CDR3 region has the DNA TGCAGCGTTTTGAGGGCAACTAACTATGGCTACACCTTC.

The V and J genes are TRBV28 and TRBJ2-1; 9 bases align to TRBD2. The CDR3 is made up of 20 amino acids. Looked up from germline, CDR1 is MDHEN and CDR2 is SYDVKM. V shed 5 bases, J shed 0 bases, and the junction held 17 bases outside the gene matches. This CDR3 reads CASSTTGTSQTLSSYNEQFF. In DNA, the CDR3 is TGTGCCAGCAGTACAACCGGGACTAGCCAGACCCTAAGCTCCTACAATGAGCAGTTCTTC.

The chain is built from TRBV6-2 or TRBV6-3 and TRBJ1-2; D is possibly TRBD1 (6 bases). Trimming took off 6 bases at V and 1 base at J, with 9 bases between the two ends. Germline V gene data show CDR1 as MNHEY and CDR2 as SVGEGT. The CDR3 has 13 residues. The CDR3 is CASSPDSNYGYTF. The CDR3 DNA reads as TGTGCCAGCAGCCCGGACAGTAACTATGGCTACACCTTC.

The chain uses TRBV7-2 and TRBJ1-5; possibly TRBD1 for D (5 bases). The CDR3 consists of 14 residues. V lost 5 bases to trimming and J lost 6 bases, with 14 bases between them. Per the germline V gene, CDR1 is SGHTA and CDR2 is FQGNSA. CDR3 coding DNA: TGTGCCAGCAGCGATTCGGGGGTCGGTCAGCCCCAGCATTTT. It translates to CASSDSGVGQPQHF.

This clone was observed a single time. The CDR3 is CASSFNGQPQHF. CDR3 bases: TGTGCCAGCAGCTTTAATGGCCAGCCCCAGCATTTT. V and J are TRBV7-2 and TRBJ1-5; D remains unclear. V lost 3 bases, J lost 7 bases, and 7 bases lay in between. Germline V gene lookup returns CDR1 SGHTA and CDR2 FQGNSA. This CDR3 has 12 residues.

In DNA form, the CDR3 reads TGTGCCAGCAGCTACTTGACAGGTAGGGGTGAAGCTTTCTTT. As protein: CASSYLTGRGEAFF. The genes are TRBV5-6 and TRBJ1-1; D is perhaps TRBD1 (6 bases). The CDR3 has 14 amino acids. Trimming cost V 3 bases and J 7 bases, with 16 bases left between them. Germline CDR1 is SGHDT and CDR2 is YYEEEE.

The genes are TRBV30 and TRBJ1-1; no clear D. Trimming took 4 bases from V and 5 from J, leaving 14 bases between them. The CDR3 has 13 amino acids. The germline V gene has CDR1 GTSNPN and CDR2 SVGIG (reference sequence). CDR3 coding DNA: TGTGCCTGGAACCGGGAAGTGGGAACTGAAGCTTTCTTT. Translation: CAWNREVGTEAFF.

This clone appeared a few times. V usage is TRBV7-2 and J usage is TRBJ1-1; D unresolved. Per germline, CDR1 SGHTA and CDR2 FQGNSA. This CDR3 is 15 amino acids long. The V and J ends lost 1 base and 0 bases respectively, with 9 bases between them. The CDR3 coding sequence is TGTGCCAGCAGCTTAGGGAGGGTCATGAACACTGAAGCTTTCTTT. It encodes CASSLGRVMNTEAFF. The whole variable domain, filled in from reference TRBV7-2 and TRBJ1-1, reads GAGVSQSPSNKVTEKGKDVELRCDPISGHTALYWYRQSLGQGLEFLIYFQGNSAPDKSGLPSDRFSAERTGGSVSTLTIQRTQQEDSAVYLCASSLGRVMNTEAFFGQGTRLTVV.

The chain is built from TRBV7-3 and TRBJ2-1, with 7 positions matching TRBD2. The CDR3 extends over 16 amino acids. CDR1 is SGHTA and CDR2 is FQGTGA in the germline V gene. Trimming cost V 2 bases and J 7 bases; bases outside gene matches: 11. The CDR3 bases are TGTGCCAGCAGCTTATCCCCGGACGGGGGGAGGAATGAGCAGTTCTTC. It translates to CASSLSPDGGRNEQFF.

About this clone itself: Other DNA sequences of this sample code for an identical CDR3. The chain links TRBV9 to TRBJ2-1; 8 bases are a match to TRBD1. V dropped 3 bases and J dropped 0; count of bases not matched to a gene: 2. This CDR3 has 15 amino acids. CDR1 and CDR2 from the germline V gene are SGDLS and YYNGEE. The CDR3 loop reads CASSAGTGSYNEQFF. The CDR3 coding sequence is TGTGCCAGCAGCGCCGGGACAGGCTCCTACAATGAGCAGTTCTTC.

Worth noting for this clone: One end of the junction fails to match germline, which may point to a read error. The V call is TRBV29-1, the J call TRBJ2-7; TRBD1 is a possible D gene (5 bases). CDR3 length equals 13 residues. Germline V CDR1 and CDR2: SQVTM, ANQGSEA. DNA for the CDR3: TGCAGCGTCGAAGGGGCAGGGAATAACGAGCAGTACTTC. Protein sequence: CSVEGAGNNEQYF.

V is TRBV29-1 and J is TRBJ2-7; weak D call: TRBD1 (6 bases). V shed 6 bases and J shed 4 bases, with 13 bases lying between them. Germline values: CDR1 SQVTM, CDR2 ANQGSEA. CDR3 length equals 12 residues. The CDR3 loop is CSVHNREYEQYF. The CDR3 DNA is TGCAGCGTCCACAACAGGGAGTACGAGCAGTACTTC.

The genes are TRBV5-1 and TRBJ2-2; 11 positions match TRBD1. The CDR3 is 15 amino acids. Per germline, CDR1 SGHRS and CDR2 YFSETQ. The V segment lost 2 bases and the J segment 5 bases; nucleotides outside the gene matches: 2. CDR3 bases: TGCGCCAGCAGCTTCGGGACAGGGGGTACCGGGGAGCTGTTTTTT. Its protein is CASSFGTGGTGELFF.

The J gene is TRBJ2-7, the V gene TRBV5-1, with 13 nucleotides matching TRBD2. Germline V gene data show CDR1 as SGHRS and CDR2 as YFSETQ. V shed 4 bases and J 4 bases; nucleotides not matched to a gene: 8. The CDR3 runs 16 residues. CDR3 sequence reads: CASSPTSGRAQYEQYF. CDR3 coding DNA: TGCGCCAGCAGCCCTACTAGCGGGAGGGCCCAGTACGAGCAGTACTTC. The full variable domain, rest sourced from reference TRBV5-1 and TRBJ2-7, is KAGVTQTPRYLIKTRGQQVTLSCSPISGHRSVSWYQQTPGQGLQFLFEYFSETQRNKGNFPGRFSGRQFSNSRSEMNVSTLELGDSALYLCASSPTSGRAQYEQYFGPGTRLTVT.

The chain combines TRBV9 with TRBJ2-2; D may be TRBD2 (5 bases). V lost 7 bases, J lost 7 bases, and 11 bases lay in between. The CDR3 is 12 residues long. Germline loops: CDR1 SGDLS, CDR2 YYNGEE. CDR3 coding DNA: TGTGCCAGCTGCCCTGGAGGCGGGGAGCTGTTTTTT. It translates to CASCPGGGELFF.

This sequence joins TRBV4-1 and TRBJ1-3; no reliable D call. CDR1 is MGHRA, CDR2 YSYEKL, per germline. The length of the CDR3 is 12 residues. V lost 4 bases to trimming and J lost 4 bases, with 5 bases between them. CDR3 protein: CASSPQGNTIYF. CDR3 coding DNA: TGCGCCAGCAGCCCACAGGGAAACACCATATATTTT.

J is TRBJ2-1 and V is TRBV13; D gene ambiguous. The V and J ends lost 3 bases and 10 bases respectively, with 13 bases between them. Germline V gene data show CDR1 as PRHDT and CDR2 as FYEKMQ (reference sequence). The CDR3 covers 13 residues. The DNA for the CDR3 is TGTGCCAGCAGCTTTTTGGCCCCCGGGGAGCAGTTCTTC. Amino acids: CASSFLAPGEQFF.

The chain employs TRBV25-1 and TRBJ1-4; 7 positions match TRBD1. CDR3 size: 17 residues. Looked up from germline, CDR1 is MGHDK and CDR2 is SYGVNS. V lost 4 bases, J lost 5 bases, and 13 bases stayed unmatched. CDR3 region: CASSVREGTAQNEKLFF. As DNA, the CDR3 is TGTGCCAGCAGTGTACGTGAAGGGACAGCTCAGAATGAAAAACTGTTTTTT.

The V call is TRBV4-1, the J call TRBJ1-2; tentative D call: TRBD1 (6 bases). The CDR3 is 19 amino acids. Per germline, CDR1 MGHRA and CDR2 YSYEKL. V shed 1 base and J shed 8 bases, with 29 bases lying between them. The CDR3 reads CASSQVSTLLIPGDQGYTF. The CDR3, as DNA: TGCGCCAGCAGCCAAGTTTCAACCCTACTGATCCCAGGGGATCAGGGCTACACCTTC.

DNA for the CDR3: TGTGCCAGCAGGTTGTGGGCTAGCGGGAGTAATGAGCAGTTCTTC. This encodes CASRLWASGSNEQFF. The chain joins TRBV5-5 to TRBJ2-1; 10 positions match TRBD2. The ends lost 5 bases at V and 7 bases at J; junction bases unmatched: 9. The CDR3 covers 15 residues. Germline CDR1 reads SGHKS; CDR2 reads YYEKEE (reference sequence).

V usage is TRBV28 and J usage is TRBJ2-7; the D gene is possibly TRBD1 (6 bases). Germline V lookup: CDR1 MDHEN, CDR2 SYDVKM. V was trimmed by 2 bases and J by 4 bases, leaving 15 bases between them. The CDR3 runs 15 residues. In nucleotides, the CDR3 is TGTGCCAGCAGTTTAGGGGGCAGTGGGCTTTACGAGCAGTACTTC. This translates into CASSLGGSGLYEQYF.

The chain uses TRBV6-5 and TRBJ2-7; TRBD1 agrees at 10 bases. The CDR3 spans 13 residues. The germline gives CDR1 MNHEY, CDR2 SVGAGI. Trimming removed 6 bases from V and 5 bases from J; junction bases left unmatched: 4. DNA of the CDR3: TGTGCCAGCAGGGAGACAGGGGGCCACGAGCAGTACTTC. Protein sequence: CASRETGGHEQYF.

CDR3 sequence (DNA): TGTGCCAGCAGCCTGCGAACTTCCACAGAGACCCAGTACTTC. Translation gives CASSLRTSTETQYF. The V call is TRBV13, the J call TRBJ2-5; D is ambiguous. CDR1 and CDR2 (germline): PRHDT, FYEKMQ (reference sequence). V lost 5 bases and J lost 4, with 14 bases in between. This CDR3 spans 14 amino acids. Looking up the rest from reference TRBV13 and TRBJ2-5 gives the full variable domain: AAGVIQSPRHLIKEKRETATLKCYPIPRHDTVYWYQQGPGQDPQFLISFYEKMQSDKGSIPDRFSAQQFSDYHSELNMSSLELGDSALYFCASSLRTSTETQYFGPGTRLLVL.

This chain uses TRBV5-1 with TRBJ2-1, with TRBD2 identical over 11 bases. J was trimmed by 6 bases and V by 4 bases; bases with no gene match: 9. This CDR3 comprises 16 residues. CDR1 is SGHRS and CDR2 is YFSETQ in the germline V gene. This chain's CDR3 is CASSPVAGGGINEQFF. The CDR3, as DNA: TGCGCCAGCAGCCCCGTAGCGGGAGGGGGGATCAATGAGCAGTTCTTC. The full variable domain, with the rest looked up from reference TRBV5-1 and TRBJ2-1, is KAGVTQTPRYLIKTRGQQVTLSCSPISGHRSVSWYQQTPGQGLQFLFEYFSETQRNKGNFPGRFSGRQFSNSRSEMNVSTLELGDSALYLCASSPVAGGGINEQFFGPGTRLTVL.

The chain combines TRBV2 with TRBJ2-1; TRBD2 matches 13 bases. CDR1 and CDR2 (germline): SNHLY, FYNNEI. The CDR3 loop spans 15 amino acids. V lost 6 bases to trimming and J lost 7 bases; unmatched junction nucleotides: 6. CDR3 amino acids: CASRATSGRSNEQFF. In nucleotides, the CDR3 is TGTGCCAGCAGGGCGACTAGCGGGAGGTCGAATGAGCAGTTCTTC.

V and J are TRBV4-2 and TRBJ2-3; D is possibly TRBD2 (6 bases). V was shortened by 1 base and J by 1 base, with 15 bases between the two germline ends. CDR3 length: 17 amino acids. Germline V lookup: CDR1 LGHNA, CDR2 YNFKEQ. Here the CDR3 reads CASSQGGLVAGTDTQYF. CDR3 sequence (DNA): TGTGCCAGCAGCCAAGGGGGATTAGTAGCGGGCACAGATACGCAGTATTTT.

The genes are TRBV7-2 and TRBJ1-4; tentatively, D is TRBD1 (5 bases). CDR1 and CDR2 (germline): SGHTA, FQGNSA. This CDR3 comprises 14 residues. V was shortened by 4 bases and J by 6 bases, with 12 bases between the two germline ends. CDR3 residues: CASSSGQWDEKLFF. In DNA form, the CDR3 reads TGTGCCAGCAGCTCCGGACAATGGGATGAAAAACTGTTTTTT.

The chain is built from TRBV6-5 and TRBJ2-7; TRBD1 agrees at 8 bases. V lost 5 bases to trimming and J lost 6 bases; unmatched junction nucleotides: 9. The CDR3 totals 14 residues. CDR1 and CDR2 (germline): MNHEY, SVGAGI. As DNA, the CDR3 is TGTGCCAGCAGTCGGAGCGCAGGGGGCGGCGAGCAGTACTTC. Translation gives CASSRSAGGGEQYF.

This clone was seen more than once but under ten times. The rearrangement links TRBV10-3 to TRBJ2-7; TRBD2 agrees at 10 bases. The CDR3 sequence is 14 residues long. J gave up 0 bases and V 6 bases, and 2 bases lay outside the gene matches. Per germline, CDR1 ENHRY and CDR2 SYGVKD. In DNA, the CDR3 is TGTGCCATCAGCCGGACTAGCGGCTCCTACGAGCAGTACTTC. Its translation is CAISRTSGSYEQYF.